Sequencing of this T cell receptor beta chain was carried out in a study of OX40 agonist ivuxolimab in advanced cancers. At the level of the whole study: The costimulatory receptor OX40 (CD134) was targeted by ivuxolimab, a fully human IgG2 agonistic monoclonal antibody. Intravenous ivuxolimab was administered to patients every 2 weeks at six dose levels: 0.01, 0.1, 0.3, 1.5, 3 and 10 mg/kg. Patients were allowed to have had prior anti-PD-1, anti-PD-L1 or anti-CTLA-4 therapy, and approximately 40% of the dose-escalation patients had previously received checkpoint inhibitors. Of the roughly 50 dose-escalation patients, hepatocellular carcinoma was present in roughly 19, melanoma in some 15, renal cell carcinoma in 9 and head and neck cancer in 9. Partial responses occurred in three dose-escalation patients: two with cutaneous melanoma and one with hepatocellular carcinoma. The paper reports the monotherapy dose-escalation portion (N of about 54 patients) of the phase I ivuxolimab trial. The dose-escalation cohort was 80% to 90% male with a mean age of about 58 years, ranging from roughly 23 to 90. The purpose of peripheral TCRbeta sequencing was to test whether ivuxolimab changed TCR sequence diversity and led to clonal T-cell expansion. Points the paper makes about the study in general: Low levels of normalized T-cell clonal expansion were also seen in some patients who did not respond. At doses of 0.1 to 3.0 mg/kg, clonal expansion of both CD4+ and CD8+ T cells in blood was seen between baseline and week 6. After ivuxolimab, more expanded clones were found on average in CD8+ T cells than in CD4+ T cells. The antigen specificity of the peripheral T cells that underwent clonal expansion was not determined. In the 0.1-3.0 mg/kg groups, partial responders had among the lowest normalized peripheral clonal expansion, particularly in CD8+ T cells.

This clone occurred a few times. The antigen this receptor binds is unknown. Base quality data are lacking; no much larger clone is found one base away. CDR1 and CDR2 are read off the germline V gene as SGHTA and FQGNSA. Reading from cysteine to phenylalanine, the CDR3 counts 15 amino acids. Of all the DNA, just the CDR3 is kept, 45 bases in frame from base 1. V is shortened by 5 bases, J by 6 bases, and the region joining them spans 19 bases. The trial excluded patients who had a history of autoimmune disease or were on systemic immunosuppression. Peripheral blood for TCR sequencing was collected from all dose cohorts at baseline, on cycle 4 day 1, and on cycle 7 day 1. The samples were taken from a phase I, first-in-human, multicenter, open-label dose-escalation trial of ivuxolimab. Adults with locally advanced or metastatic head and neck squamous cell, hepatocellular, melanoma or renal cell carcinoma were enrolled in the trial. Before TCR sequencing, CD4+ T cells and CD8+ T cells were sorted from peripheral blood as separate populations.

Genomic DNA was extracted from sorted cells for sequencing of the TCRbeta CDR3 region. TCRbeta CDR3 regions were sequenced using the immunoSEQ Assay. The table comes from immuneACCESS by way of TCRdb, which keeps in-frame sequences with V and J called. Part of the clones is missing from these tables; in studies checked, under half for an unresolved V gene and the rest for unknown reasons. The sample table records 30,000 to 40,000 clones; around 80% of these occur just once. Jointly, the top ten make up 9.5% to 12% of the sample. The chain employs TRBV7-2 and TRBJ1-2, with the identity of the D gene unclear. The sequenced sample was CD4+ or CD8+ T cells sorted from blood, obtained in a trial of the OX40 agonist ivuxolimab. The clonotype comes from an adult with an advanced solid tumor such as melanoma, head and neck, liver or kidney cancer. Read as DNA, the sequence is TGTGCCAGCAGCCCCCCGGGCCGGGCTTCGGATGGCTACACCTTC. This yields the protein CASSPPGRASDGYTF. The CDR3 plus the reference TRBV7-2 and TRBJ1-2 genes for the other parts give the full variable domain: GAGVSQSPSNKVTEKGKDVELRCDPISGHTALYWYRQSLGQGLEFLIYFQGNSAPDKSGLPSDRFSAERTGGSVSTLTIQRTQQEDSAVYLCASSPPGRASDGYTFGSGTRLTVV.